This T cell receptor beta chain is from a study of shared clonotypes between healthy human individuals (dated by TCRdb to about 2020). A note on the overall study: The cohort comprised two women and a few men aged 18 to 49 years. Per donor, leukapheresis produced somewhere between about 0.85 and 10 billion PBMCs. To increase sequencing depth and limit assay-specific biases, TCR repertoire library preparation and sequencing were carried out by different laboratories using diverse techniques. To estimate repertoire size and how much clonotypes are shared between individuals, the study performed deep sequencing of blood TCR repertoires from a handful of healthy adults. Per donor, three plates each were used for CD4 naive and CD4 memory, two for CD8 naive, and one for CD8 memory.

The CDR3 has 14 amino acids, counting the end cysteine and phenylalanine. Left in the record is the CDR3 DNA by itself, 42 bases read in frame from the first base. The germline V gene (reference sequence) supplies CDR1 LNHDA and CDR2 SQIVND. Trimming removed 3 bases from V and 5 bases from J, leaving 11 bases between the germline ends. Remarks on this clone: Its cognate antigen has yet to be identified. Per-nucleotide qualities are absent, and no much larger clonotype sits a single base away.

Using the deep immunoSEQ assay, TCR CDR3 regions were amplified from genomic DNA by multiplex PCR. Extracted genomic DNA from each cell subset was distributed evenly across all wells of several immunoSEQ 96-well plates, and each plate was treated as a replicate. For sorted subsets, roughly 0.2 ug genomic DNA, equal to 30,000 or so T cell genomes, was loaded into each replicate PCR. The purified libraries were quantified using a Qubit 3.0 fluorometer, sized with a Bioanalyzer 2100, and then quantified again using the KAPA Library Quantification kit. Every immunoSEQ 96-well plate was sequenced on a separate single-read 150-cycle Illumina NextSeq 550 flow cell. In the paper's pipeline: Because the immunoSEQ output included only junctional sequences and no quality scores, the filtering could not be the same as the filtering used for full-length reads. To assign V/J genes and CDR3, sequences were annotated using PyIR, a Python wrapper for IgBLAST v1.9, with IMGT germline references. Reads were filtered out if the reads had weak V/J assignments (E-value above 1e-6), no CDR3, stop codons, out-of-frame junctions, or ambiguous translated residues. V3J clonotypes were defined by identical inferred V gene, J gene, and CDR3 amino acid sequence. To compute the percentage overlap between repertoires, the number of shared unique clonotypes was divided by the size of the smaller repertoire. RTK rarefaction, the Chao1 estimator, and Recon v2.1 estimates of unobserved clonotypes were used to assess repertoire richness. For all TCRbeta clonotypes obtained by the gDNA method from four donors, generation probabilities were computed with OLGA. Here the immuneACCESS table is served through TCRdb, limited to in-frame sequences with V and J called. Missing clones are a known gap in these copies; in checked studies unresolved V genes cover under half, and the rest lacks a known reason. That table is the source of V, J and clone size, and D and trimming were worked out from the DNA. For this sample the table gives hundreds of thousands of clones, of which 90% to 97% were detected only once. The top ten clones comprise less than 0.13% of the sample.

For the CD8 naive samples, CD45RO-negative cells were positively selected for CCR7, yielding a CD45RA+CCR7+ population from which TemRA cells were excluded. Healthy HIV-negative adults with no recently reported acute infections or vaccinations were included as donors. Every donor was a Caucasian adult residing in Nashville, Tennessee, USA. Blood was obtained by leukapheresis, after which PBMCs were separated by Ficoll-Histopaque density gradient centrifugation and cryopreserved in liquid nitrogen vapor phase. Analytical flow cytometry was used to check the purity and quantity of every magnetically sorted T cell population. Genomic DNA was isolated from each sorted fraction and quantified by UV absorbance on a Nanodrop 2000c. Paper-wide results and their limitations: Rarefaction of sorted-subset datasets indicated incomplete sequencing despite the large sequencing depth. Sharing across several donors was observed for around 5% of naive CD4, over 3% of naive CD8, about 2.3% of memory CD4, and about 0.4% of memory CD8 clonotypes. Higher generation probabilities were observed for clonotypes shared by all four sorted-subset donors than for non-shared clonotypes. Estimated clonotype richness was generally larger for naive than for memory subsets. The genetic and exposure-history diversity represented was limited by the small number of donors. Pairwise subsampling led to the expectation that sequencing depth would affect the degree of clonotype sharing among donors. Sampling was restricted to blood, and TCR repertoires in tissues likely differ from the TCR repertoires found in blood.

The sequenced material came from naive CD8+ T cells sorted from blood. Taken with the paper, the label for cell subset or site translates to: CD45RA+CCR7+. The rearranged segments are TRBV19 and TRBJ1-5, and perhaps TRBD1 as D gene, on 5 matching bases. This TCR derives from a woman under 40 in good health. The bases are TGTGCCAGTAGTATCACCCCGGGGCATCAGCCCCAGCATTTT. This gives the protein CASSITPGHQPQHF.